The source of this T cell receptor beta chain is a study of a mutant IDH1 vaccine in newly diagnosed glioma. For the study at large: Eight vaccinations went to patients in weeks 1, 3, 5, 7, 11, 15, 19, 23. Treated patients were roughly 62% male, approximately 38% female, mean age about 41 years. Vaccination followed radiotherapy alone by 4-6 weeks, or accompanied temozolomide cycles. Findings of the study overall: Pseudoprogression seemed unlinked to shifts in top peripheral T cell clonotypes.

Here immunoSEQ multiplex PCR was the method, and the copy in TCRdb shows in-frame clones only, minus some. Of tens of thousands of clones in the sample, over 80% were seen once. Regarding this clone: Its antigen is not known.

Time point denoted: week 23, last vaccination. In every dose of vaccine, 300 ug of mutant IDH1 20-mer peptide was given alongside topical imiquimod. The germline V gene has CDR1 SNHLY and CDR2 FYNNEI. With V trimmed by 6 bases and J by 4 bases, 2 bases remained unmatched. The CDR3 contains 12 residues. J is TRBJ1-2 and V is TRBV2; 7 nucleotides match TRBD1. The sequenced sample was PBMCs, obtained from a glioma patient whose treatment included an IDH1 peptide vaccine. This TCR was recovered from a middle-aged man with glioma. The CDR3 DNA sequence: TGTGCCAGCAGCGGACAGGTCTATGGCTACACCTTC. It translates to CASSGQVYGYTF.